This T cell receptor (beta chain) was sequenced during a study of CD8+ T cells in alopecia areata. Study summary: Treated patients were given oral tofacitinib, which was dosed at 5 to 10 mg twice daily.

In each case, RNA was isolated and then reverse transcribed into cDNA as the sequencing template. The repertoire was sequenced with immunoSEQ multiplex PCR; TCRdb's copy has only in-frame clones and lacks some. The sample holds about 250,000 clones; about two thirds are singletons and the top ten take roughly 1.2%. About this clone: As yet, its antigen is unknown.

Study conclusions and caveats: Normal scalp had lower clonality than lesional scalp, with alopecia totalis/universalis lesions showing this most strongly.

The CDR3 covers 14 residues. V shed 3 bases and J shed 4 bases, with 12 bases lying between them. Germline lookup yields CDR1 MGHDK and CDR2 SYGVNS. This TCR came from a human donor with alopecia areata. This chain joins TRBV25-1 and TRBJ1-2; D may be TRBD1 (5 bases). Here the sequenced sample was CD4+ T cells sorted from blood, taken at week 0. The CDR3 here is CASSEAGSGYGYTF. CDR3 DNA sequence: TGTGCCAGCAGTGAGGCAGGGAGTGGCTATGGCTACACCTTC.